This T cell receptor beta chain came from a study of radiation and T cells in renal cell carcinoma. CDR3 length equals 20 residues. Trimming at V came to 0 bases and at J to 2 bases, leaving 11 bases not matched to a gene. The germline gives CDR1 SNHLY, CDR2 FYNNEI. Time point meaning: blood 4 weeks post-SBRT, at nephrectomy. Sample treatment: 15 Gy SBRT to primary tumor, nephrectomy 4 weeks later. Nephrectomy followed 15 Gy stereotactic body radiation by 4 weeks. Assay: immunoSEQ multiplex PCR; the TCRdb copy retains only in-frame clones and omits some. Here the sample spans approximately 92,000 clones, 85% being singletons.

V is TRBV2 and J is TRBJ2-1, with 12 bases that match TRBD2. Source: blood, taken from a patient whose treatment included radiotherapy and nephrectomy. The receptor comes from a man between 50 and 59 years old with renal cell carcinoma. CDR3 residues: CASSEALGASGRAAYNEQFF. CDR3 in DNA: TGTGCCAGCAGTGAAGCGCTTGGGGCTAGCGGGAGGGCTGCCTACAATGAGCAGTTCTTC.